The subject of this entry is one TCR beta chain. This entry comes from a study of blood T cell repertoires in COVID-19. Whole-study context: Italy, Spain and the United States were the sources of the convalescent and acute COVID-19 samples. Sample material is recorded as cDNA or gDNA derived from T cells, B-cell-depleted T cells, or PBMCs.

In the study's own analysis: Reference gene primer amplification yielded estimated nucleated cell counts. TCRdb's copy holds only in-frame clones and misses some; the assay was immunoSEQ multiplex PCR. Clone size and V and J calls were adopted from that table, with D and trimming inferred from the DNA. The sample lists 150,000 to 200,000 clones, approximately 80% occurring once. The CDR3 totals 16 residues. V shed 0 bases and J 5 bases; nucleotides not matched to a gene: 9. Per the germline V gene, CDR1 is SGDLS and CDR2 is YYNGEE. This sequence was found in a man in his forties or fifties who had recovered from COVID-19. What was sequenced was peripheral blood. The V gene is TRBV9, the J gene TRBJ2-3; 7 nucleotides line up with TRBD2. CDR3: CASSVALPGGGDTQYF. The CDR3 DNA reads TGTGCCAGCAGCGTAGCCCTCCCGGGAGGAGGAGATACGCAGTATTTT. Filled out from reference TRBV9 and TRBJ2-3, the complete variable domain reads DSGVTQTPKHLITATGQRVTLRCSPRSGDLSVYWYQQSLDQGLQFLIQYYNGEERAKGNILERFSAQQFPDLHSELNLSSLELGDSALYFCASSVALPGGGDTQYFGPGTRLTVL.